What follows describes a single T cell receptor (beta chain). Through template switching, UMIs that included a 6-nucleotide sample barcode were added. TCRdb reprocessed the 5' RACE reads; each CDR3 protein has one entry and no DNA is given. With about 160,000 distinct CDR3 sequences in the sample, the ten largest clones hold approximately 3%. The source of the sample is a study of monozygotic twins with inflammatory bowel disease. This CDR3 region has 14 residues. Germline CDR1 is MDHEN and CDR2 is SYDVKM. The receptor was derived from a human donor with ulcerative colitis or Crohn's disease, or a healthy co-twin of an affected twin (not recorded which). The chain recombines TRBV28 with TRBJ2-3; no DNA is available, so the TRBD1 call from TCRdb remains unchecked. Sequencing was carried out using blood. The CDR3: CAGGGELGTDMQYF.